What follows is one T cell receptor beta chain and its context. The data were taken from a study of Tregs in tolerant kidney transplant recipients. Sequencing used immunoSEQ multiplex PCR; TCRdb keeps in-frame clones, though not all of them. The sample yields 50,000 or so clones, of which the top ten take up under 0.9%. The sample was CD4+ T cells from blood, taken before the transplant. This TCR came from a human donor who received a combined kidney and bone marrow transplant.

The CDR3 bases that were read are TGTGCCAGTAGCCCACAGGGATTCTATGGC. Its protein product is CASSPQGFYG. From start to end, the CDR3 is CASSPQGFYGYTF. This rearrangement joins TRBV19 to TRBJ1-2, with D maybe TRBD1 (6 bases). Read data end 3 residues before the CDR3 end; the end is taken from the germline J gene. V lost 6 bases and J 4 bases, leaving 12 bases between the germline ends. CDR1 LNHDA and CDR2 SQIVND come from the germline V gene (reference sequence). The CDR3 covers 13 residues.